The 17 T cell receptor beta chains below all came from one sample that was sequenced in a study of technical replicates of blood from a few donors. Sequencing used immunoSEQ multiplex PCR; TCRdb keeps in-frame clones, though not all of them. The sample lists 45,000 to 60,000 clones, just over 85% occurring once. Sequenced sample: PBMCs. All receptors come from a human donor in good health. Some clones in this sample may be carry-over from other donors' samples.

The table lists this clone with a count of one. V gene TRBV4-3 combines with J gene TRBJ2-7, with TRBD2 identical over 9 bases. The CDR3 extends over 15 amino acids. The ends lost 4 bases at V and 0 bases at J; junction bases unmatched: 4. Germline CDR1 is LGHNA and CDR2 is YSLEER. CDR3 sequence (DNA): TGCGCCAGCAGCCGCGAACTAGCGGGCTCCTACGAGCAGTACTTC. Protein product: CASSRELAGSYEQYF.

The table lists this clone with a count of one. This chain uses TRBV7-9 with TRBJ1-6; the match to TRBD1 covers 8 bases. Germline V gene sequence: CDR1 SEHNR, CDR2 FQNEAQ (reference sequence). The CDR3 is 16 amino acids. The V gene end was trimmed by 1 base and the J gene end by 4 bases; junction bases not matched to a gene: 3. The CDR3, as DNA: TGTGCCAGCAGCTTAGGGACAGGGACATATAATTCACCCCTCCACTTT. This encodes CASSLGTGTYNSPLHF.

V and J are TRBV25-1 and TRBJ2-1; 8 bases map to TRBD2. Trimming cost V 3 bases and J 4 bases; bases outside gene matches: 2. This CDR3 has 14 amino acids. Germline assignment: CDR1 MGHDK and CDR2 SYGVNS. This chain's CDR3 is CASSDSGKYNEQFF. The CDR3 DNA follows: TGTGCCAGCAGTGATAGCGGGAAATACAATGAGCAGTTCTTC.

The V and J genes are TRBV7-9 and TRBJ1-3; D is ambiguous. V lost 5 bases and J 2 bases, leaving 16 bases between the germline ends. This CDR3 region has 16 residues. The germline V gene encodes CDR1 SEHNR and CDR2 FQNEAQ (reference sequence). The CDR3 coding sequence is TGTGCCAGCAGCGAAATCCGATCTCGGGCTGGAAACACCATATATTTT. The encoded protein is CASSEIRSRAGNTIYF.

The chain has TRBV2 and TRBJ2-2, with D possibly matching TRBD2 (5 bases). CDR1 and CDR2 (germline): SNHLY, FYNNEI. The V and J ends lost 10 bases and 2 bases respectively, with 14 bases between them. The CDR3 is made up of 14 amino acids. The CDR3 spells CATLRGRNTGELFF. CDR3 DNA: TGTGCCACCCTTCGAGGGCGTAACACCGGGGAGCTGTTTTTT. Variable domain in full (rest from reference TRBV2 and TRBJ2-2): EPEVTQTPSHQVTQMGQEVILRCVPISNHLYFYWYRQILGQKVEFLVSFYNNEISEKSEIFDDQFSVERPDGSNFTLKIRSTKLEDSAMYFCATLRGRNTGELFFGEGSRLTVL.

Only one count was recorded for this clone. The genes are TRBV9 and TRBJ1-5; 7 bases fit TRBD1. The germline V gene encodes CDR1 SGDLS and CDR2 YYNGEE. The ends lost 3 bases at V and 7 bases at J; junction bases unmatched: 7. CDR3 size: 14 residues. DNA of the CDR3: TGTGCCAGCAGCGCCACAGGGGTGGGGCAGCCCCAGCATTTT. Protein product: CASSATGVGQPQHF. The full variable domain, completed using reference TRBV9 and TRBJ1-5, is DSGVTQTPKHLITATGQRVTLRCSPRSGDLSVYWYQQSLDQGLQFLIQYYNGEERAKGNILERFSAQQFPDLHSELNLSSLELGDSALYFCASSATGVGQPQHFGDGTRLSIL.

V usage is TRBV15 and J usage is TRBJ1-6, with D maybe TRBD1 (6 bases). The CDR3 covers 15 residues. The V gene lost 0 bases and the J gene lost 5 bases, with 8 bases spanning the gap. Germline lookup yields CDR1 LNHNV and CDR2 YYDKDF (reference sequence). The CDR3 DNA reads TGTGCCACCAGCAGAGATCCAGGGGATAATTCACCCCTCCACTTT. This codes for CATSRDPGDNSPLHF.

The CDR3 sequence is CASSEYGLAGGSSYEQYF. The CDR3 DNA is TGCGCCAGCAGTGAATACGGACTAGCGGGGGGGAGCTCCTACGAGCAGTACTTC. The V and J genes are TRBV10-1 and TRBJ2-7; 15 nucleotides align to TRBD2. This CDR3 spans 18 amino acids. Germline assignment: CDR1 WNHNN and CDR2 SYGVQD (reference sequence). J lost 0 bases, V lost 3 bases, and 6 bases had no gene match.

The rearrangement uses TRBV7-9 and TRBJ1-2; 8 nucleotides line up with TRBD1. In germline, CDR1 is SEHNR, CDR2 FQNEAQ (reference sequence). Trimming at V came to 2 bases and at J to 6 bases, leaving 8 bases not matched to a gene. The CDR3 loop spans 15 amino acids. CDR3 residues: CASSLSSGGPHGYTF. The CDR3 DNA follows: TGTGCCAGCAGCTTATCATCAGGGGGCCCCCATGGCTACACCTTC.

The chain joins TRBV2 to TRBJ2-7; 8 bases are a match to TRBD2. The CDR3 runs 14 residues. Germline CDR1 SNHLY, CDR2 FYNNEI. The trim removed 4 bases at V and 1 base at J, leaving 3 bases unmatched. CDR3 region: CASSVLADSYEQYF. In DNA form, the CDR3 reads TGTGCCAGCAGTGTACTAGCGGATTCCTACGAGCAGTACTTC.

The chain recombines TRBV30 with TRBJ1-1; D is uncertain. Trimming removed 4 bases from V and 0 bases from J, with 12 bases in between. The CDR3 has 14 residues. Germline CDR1 reads GTSNPN; CDR2 reads SVGIG (reference sequence). The CDR3 DNA is TGTGCCTGGACCCGAGGACTGATGAACACTGAAGCTTTCTTT. Its protein product is CAWTRGLMNTEAFF.

The sample holds a few counts of this clone. The chain recombines TRBV2 with TRBJ2-1; 7 bases agree with TRBD2. The germline V gene encodes CDR1 SNHLY and CDR2 FYNNEI. CDR3 size: 11 residues. With V trimmed by 7 bases and J by 8 bases, 2 bases remained unmatched. The CDR3 coding sequence is TGTGCCAGCACACGGGAGGATGAGCAGTTCTTC. It yields the protein CASTREDEQFF.

This chain joins TRBV30 and TRBJ1-1, with a tentative D call TRBD1 (5 bases). This CDR3 is built from 14 residues. Germline CDR1 GTSNPN, CDR2 SVGIG (reference sequence). Deletions cut 6 bases from V and 5 bases from J, with 19 bases between. The CDR3 bases are TGTGCCTGTTCCGTTGCGGGGGGGGGTACTGAAGCTTTCTTT. This gives the protein CACSVAGGGTEAFF.

The chain recombines TRBV4-3 with TRBJ1-4; D not certain. V was cut by 1 base and J by 6 bases, with 12 bases left in between. The CDR3 contains 15 residues. Germline loops: CDR1 LGHNA, CDR2 YSLEER. CDR3 in amino acids: CASSQGGRGYEKLFF. In nucleotides, the CDR3 is TGCGCCAGCAGCCAAGGTGGACGAGGGTATGAAAAACTGTTTTTT.

V and J are TRBV5-1 and TRBJ1-3; D not resolved. Germline CDR1 is SGHRS and CDR2 is YFSETQ. The CDR3 has 14 amino acids. V gave up 4 bases and J gave up 0 bases, with 8 bases separating them. The CDR3 DNA follows: TGCGCCAGCAGCGTCGGGTACTCTGGAAACACCATATATTTT. This gives the protein CASSVGYSGNTIYF.

The gene calls are TRBV29-1 and TRBJ1-2; TRBD1 matches at 9 bases. CDR1 SQVTM and CDR2 ANQGSEA come from the germline V gene. This CDR3 region has 14 residues. Trimming at V came to 5 bases and at J to 8 bases, leaving 12 bases not matched to a gene. CDR3 sequence (DNA): TGCAGCGTTCCGACCGGGACAGGGTTAGGGGGCTACACCTTC. Translating it yields CSVPTGTGLGGYTF.

V and J are TRBV4-1 and TRBJ2-7; 7 positions agree with TRBD2. From germline, CDR1 is MGHRA and CDR2 YSYEKL. V was clipped by 5 bases and J by 2 bases; unmatched bases: 12. The CDR3 runs 16 residues. The CDR3 loop reads CASSALSAGVPYEQYF. CDR3 nucleotide sequence: TGCGCCAGCAGCGCCCTCAGCGCGGGGGTTCCCTACGAGCAGTACTTC.